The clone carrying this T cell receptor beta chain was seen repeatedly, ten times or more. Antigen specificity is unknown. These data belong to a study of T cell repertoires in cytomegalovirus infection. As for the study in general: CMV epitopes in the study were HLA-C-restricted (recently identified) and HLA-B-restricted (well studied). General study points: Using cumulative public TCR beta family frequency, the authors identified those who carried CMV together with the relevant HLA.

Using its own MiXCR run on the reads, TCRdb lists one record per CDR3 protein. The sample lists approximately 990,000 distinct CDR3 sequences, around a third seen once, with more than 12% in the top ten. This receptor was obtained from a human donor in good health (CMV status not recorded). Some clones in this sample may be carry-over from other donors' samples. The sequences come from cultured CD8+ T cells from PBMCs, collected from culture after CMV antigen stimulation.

The CDR3 loop reads CASRSAGAYNEQFF. CDR3 nucleotide sequence: TGTGCCAGCCGCTCGGCGGGGGCCTACAATGAGCAGTTCTTC. The V gene is TRBV7-6, the J gene TRBJ2-1; 7 bases are shared with TRBD2. Germline values: CDR1 SGHVS, CDR2 FNYEAQ. The CDR3 runs to 14 residues. The trim removed 8 bases at V and 2 bases at J, leaving 6 bases unmatched.